This record covers a single T cell receptor (beta chain). Antigen: not known. Sequencing used immunoSEQ multiplex PCR; TCRdb keeps in-frame clones, though not all of them. The sample has around 2,000,000 clones; roughly 91% are singletons. The data derive from a study of shared clonotypes between healthy human individuals. Study-level points and caveats: Deeper or shallower sequencing was expected to change how clonotypes are shared among donors.

As defined, naive CD8 cells were CD45RO-negative and positively selected for CCR7, with terminally differentiated effector memory CD45RA+ cells excluded. V was cut by 4 bases and J by 5 bases, with 24 bases left in between. The CDR3 contains 18 residues. Germline V lookup: CDR1 MDHEN, CDR2 SYDVKM. Sequencing was carried out using naive CD8+ T cells from PBMCs. The receptor was derived from a man between 18 and 35 years old in good health. Some clones in this sample may be carry-over from other donors' samples. This sequence joins TRBV28 and TRBJ1-5; D possibly corresponds to TRBD1 (5 bases). CDR3 sequence: CASSSLRGRGSSDQPQHF. In DNA form, the CDR3 reads TGTGCCAGCAGTTCATTACGGGGTCGGGGCTCCTCCGATCAGCCCCAGCATTTT.